The clone carrying this TCR beta chain was seen a single time. CDR1 SGDLS and CDR2 YYNGEE come from the germline V gene. This CDR3 spans 14 amino acids. The ends were cut back, 4 bases at V and 3 bases at J, with 8 bases in the middle. Clones were sequenced by immunoSEQ multiplex PCR, and TCRdb holds only the in-frame ones, with some missing. The sample yields about 120,000 clones, about 84% seen once. The sample is drawn from a study of blood T cell repertoires in COVID-19. At the level of the study: Acute-phase and convalescent COVID-19 samples originated in the United States, Italy and Spain. From T cells, B-cell-depleted T cells, or PBMCs came the material, which was cDNA or gDNA.

This receptor was taken from a man in his 60s with acute or convalescent COVID-19. The rearrangement joins TRBV9 to TRBJ2-6, with D possibly being TRBD1 (6 bases). The sample comprised peripheral blood. The CDR3 DNA follows: TGTGCCAGCAGCAAACAGGGTGGGGCCAACGTCCTGACTTTC. Translation: CASSKQGGANVLTF.